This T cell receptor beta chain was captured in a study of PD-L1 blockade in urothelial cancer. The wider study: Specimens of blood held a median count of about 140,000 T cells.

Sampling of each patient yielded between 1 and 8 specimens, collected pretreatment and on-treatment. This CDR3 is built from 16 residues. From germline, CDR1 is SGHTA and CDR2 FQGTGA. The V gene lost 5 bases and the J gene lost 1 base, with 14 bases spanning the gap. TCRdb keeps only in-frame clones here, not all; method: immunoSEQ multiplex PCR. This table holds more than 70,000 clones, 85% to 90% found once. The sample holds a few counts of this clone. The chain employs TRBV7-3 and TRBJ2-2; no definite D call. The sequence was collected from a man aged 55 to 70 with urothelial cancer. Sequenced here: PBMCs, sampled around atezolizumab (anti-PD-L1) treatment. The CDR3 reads CASSNSARMNTGELFF. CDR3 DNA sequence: TGTGCCAGCAGCAATTCGGCCAGGATGAACACCGGGGAGCTGTTTTTT.